Sequencing of this TCR beta chain was carried out in a study of T cell responses to AZD1222 COVID-19 vaccine. This table comes from immunoSEQ multiplex PCR, and its TCRdb copy is limited to in-frame clones, with some not included. The table includes 150,000 to 190,000 clones, over 80% detected once. Whole-study results and caveats: Donors, mostly white British, included more females; clonal diversity was possibly underestimated.

Unmatched junction bases numbered 8, after V lost 4 bases and J lost 5 bases. CDR1 and CDR2 (germline): KGHSH, LQKENI. The CDR3 totals 15 residues. On this clone itself: Its target is unknown.

V is TRBV18 and J is TRBJ2-5; 9 bases map to TRBD1. This TCR came from an adult who received the AZD1222 COVID-19 vaccine. Sequenced here: peripheral blood, sampled 28 days after the second AZD1222 dose. CDR3 DNA sequence: TGTGCCAGCTCACTATCAGGGGACAGGGCGGAGACCCAGTACTTC. It codes for CASSLSGDRAETQYF.